This T cell receptor beta chain was obtained from a study of PD-1 blockade in mismatch repair-deficient tumors. Turning to the study itself: Patients had 11 to 13 mismatch repair-deficient cancer types and were previously treated and progressing. Study observations and caveats: Tumor-resident clones, often undetectable pretreatment in blood, expanded then contracted after pembrolizumab.

TCRdb's table, derived via immunoSEQ multiplex PCR, lists solely in-frame clones and lacks some. The table has 30,000 to 35,000 clones, 65% to 85% seen once; the top ten hold approximately 3.6%. This clone appeared once. Its antigen is currently unknown. The CDR3 contains 15 residues. Unmatched junction bases numbered 3, after V lost 5 bases and J lost 3 bases. Germline CDR1 is MDHEN and CDR2 is SYDVKM. PCR or immunohistochemistry showed mismatch repair deficiency in every enrolled patient. The TCR was taken from an adult with mismatch repair-deficient cancer. The material sequenced was PBMCs, taken approximately 6 weeks after starting pembrolizumab. The chain has TRBV28 and TRBJ2-6; 8 bases match TRBD1. Here the CDR3 reads CASSPGGHGANVLTF. CDR3 nucleotides: TGTGCCAGCAGTCCAGGGGGCCATGGGGCCAACGTCCTGACTTTC. Full variable domain (outside the CDR3, taken from reference TRBV28 and TRBJ2-6): DVKVTQSSRYLVKRTGEKVFLECVQDMDHENMFWYRQDPGLGLRLIYFSYDVKMKEKGDIPEGYSVSREKKERFSLILESASTNQTSMYLCASSPGGHGANVLTFGAGSRLTVL.